A single sample gave rise to the 17 T cell receptor beta chains below, sequenced in a study of T cells after yellow fever vaccination. TCRdb recomputed calls from the 5' RACE reads with MiXCR, one row per CDR3 protein. The sample lists 400,000 to 650,000 distinct CDR3 sequences; roughly 22% were seen once. Sample: PBMCs, taken roughly 20 days after the first yellow fever vaccination. These receptors were taken from a young man who received the YFV17D yellow fever vaccine.

J is TRBJ2-2 and V is TRBV5-1; D gene uncertain. Between the trimmed V and J ends, which lost 2 bases and 1 base, there was a span of 6 bases. This CDR3 has 14 amino acids. Germline V gives CDR1 SGHRS, CDR2 YFSETQ. The CDR3 DNA sequence: TGCGCCAGCAGCTTCGCCAAGAACACCGGGGAGCTGTTTTTT. Amino acids: CASSFAKNTGELFF.

The table lists this clonotype with a few counts. J is TRBJ2-5 and V is TRBV20-1; 8 bases fit TRBD2. V lost 3 bases, J lost 5 bases, and 8 bases stayed unmatched. The CDR3 contains 14 residues. In germline, CDR1 is DFQATT, CDR2 SNEGSKA (reference sequence). The CDR3 region is CSARDGGGMETQYF. The CDR3 bases are TGCAGTGCTAGGGACGGGGGGGGAATGGAGACCCAGTACTTC.

The V gene is TRBV4-1, the J gene TRBJ2-3; 9 positions agree with TRBD2. This CDR3 comprises 16 residues. J gave up 2 bases and V 1 base, and 4 bases lay outside the gene matches. CDR1 is MGHRA, CDR2 YSYEKL, per germline. Written as DNA, the CDR3 is TGCGCCAGCAGCCAAGCCGCTAGCGGGGTCACAGATACGCAGTATTTT. Translation gives CASSQAASGVTDTQYF.

This clonotype was found many times. CDR3: CSAPRTGEVTQYF. The CDR3 DNA follows: TGCAGTGCTCCCAGGACAGGGGAGGTGACCCAGTACTTC. The chain employs TRBV20-1 and TRBJ2-5; TRBD1 agrees at 9 bases. The V gene end was trimmed by 5 bases and the J gene end by 7 bases; junction bases not matched to a gene: 8. CDR3 length: 13 residues. The germline CDR1 and CDR2 sequences are DFQATT and SNEGSKA (reference sequence).

This clonotype showed up just a few times. The CDR3: CASSLVGGVAGELFF. Written as DNA, the CDR3 is TGTGCCAGCAGCTTAGTAGGAGGGGTCGCCGGGGAGCTGTTTTTT. The chain carries TRBV7-6 and TRBJ2-2, with D possibly TRBD2 on 6 matching bases. With 1 base removed from V and 6 bases from J, the gap between germline ends came to 12 bases. This CDR3 has 15 residues. Germline V CDR1 and CDR2: SGHVS, FNYEAQ.

Many counts were recorded for this clonotype. V gene TRBV6-1 combines with J gene TRBJ2-2; D gene unclear. Germline V gene sequence: CDR1 MNHNS, CDR2 SASEGT. This CDR3 comprises 13 residues. V lost 6 bases and J 5 bases, leaving 10 bases between the germline ends. The CDR3 DNA reads as TGTGCCAGCAGCCTGATTACAACCGGGGAGCTGTTTTTT. Protein product: CASSLITTGELFF.

This clonotype was seen only a few times. This chain joins TRBV4-1 and TRBJ2-1, with D maybe TRBD1 (6 bases). The CDR3 is 16 amino acids. The V end was cut by 5 bases, the J end by 0 bases, with 14 bases between. CDR1 MGHRA and CDR2 YSYEKL come from the germline V gene. The CDR3 sequence: CASSSPGQSSYNEQFF. The DNA for the CDR3 is TGCGCCAGCAGCTCCCCAGGACAGAGCTCCTACAATGAGCAGTTCTTC.

The V gene is TRBV4-1, the J gene TRBJ2-5; 8 nucleotides line up with TRBD1. Per the germline V gene, CDR1 is MGHRA and CDR2 is YSYEKL. Trimming removed 2 bases from V and 3 bases from J; junction bases left unmatched: 5. The CDR3 runs to 15 residues. CDR3 region: CASSQRGQAEETQYF. In nucleotides, the CDR3 is TGCGCCAGCAGCCAAAGGGGACAGGCAGAAGAGACCCAGTACTTC.

The chain uses TRBV12-3 or TRBV12-4 and TRBJ1-4; TRBD1 aligns across 8 bases. This CDR3 comprises 13 residues. V dropped 8 bases and J dropped 6; count of bases not matched to a gene: 5. CDR3 coding DNA: TGTGCCAGCTCTGGACAGGGACATGAAAAACTGTTTTTT. Translation gives CASSGQGHEKLFF.

The V gene is TRBV18, the J gene TRBJ2-1; D unresolved. Trimming removed 5 bases at V and 3 bases at J, with 8 bases between. The CDR3 is made up of 13 amino acids. Germline V gives CDR1 KGHSH, CDR2 LQKENI. In DNA form, the CDR3 reads TGTGCCAGCTCAGCCTTTGACTACAATGAGCAGTTCTTC. Translating gives CASSAFDYNEQFF.

The V and J genes are TRBV5-4 and TRBJ2-2; the match to TRBD2 covers 7 bases. The V gene end was trimmed by 4 bases and the J gene end by 3 bases; junction bases not matched to a gene: 9. Germline CDR1 reads SGHNT; CDR2 reads YYREEE (reference sequence). The CDR3 loop spans 16 amino acids. CDR3: CASSLMGGSDTGELFF. In DNA, the CDR3 is TGTGCCAGCAGCCTCATGGGGGGGTCCGACACCGGGGAGCTGTTTTTT. The variable domain in full, completed from reference TRBV5-4 and TRBJ2-2, reads ETGVTQSPTHLIKTRGQQVTLRCSSQSGHNTVSWYQQALGQGPQFIFQYYREEENGRGNFPPRFSGLQFPNYSSELNVNALELDDSALYLCASSLMGGSDTGELFFGEGSRLTVL.

The V gene is TRBV11-1, the J gene TRBJ2-3, with D perhaps matching TRBD1 or TRBD2 (6 bases each). Germline V gene data show CDR1 as SGHAT and CDR2 as FQDESV (reference sequence). The V end lost 3 bases, the J end lost 0 bases, and 19 bases lay between the germline ends. The CDR3 consists of 18 residues. The CDR3 DNA reads as TGTGCCAGCAGCTTCGGTCCTGTACGGGGGCGAAGCACAGATACGCAGTATTTT. Its translation is CASSFGPVRGRSTDTQYF.

This clonotype has at least ten counts. The genes are TRBV20-1 and TRBJ2-5, with D perhaps given as TRBD1 or TRBD2 (5 bases each). Per the germline V gene, CDR1 is DFQATT and CDR2 is SNEGSKA (reference sequence). V was shortened by 6 bases and J by 3 bases, with 14 bases between the two germline ends. The CDR3 contains 13 residues. CDR3 sequence reads: CSAPGAREETQYF. The CDR3 region has the DNA TGCAGTGCCCCCGGGGCCAGGGAAGAGACCCAGTACTTC.

This chain joins TRBV29-1 and TRBJ1-2; D gene ambiguous. V was pared by 6 bases and J by 6 bases, with 14 bases between. This CDR3 region has 12 residues. Germline CDR1 reads SQVTM; CDR2 reads ANQGSEA. DNA of the CDR3: TGCAGCGTAAGCAGCGACAAAGATGGCTACACCTTC. As protein: CSVSSDKDGYTF.

This clonotype was counted between two and nine times. The chain recombines TRBV7-2 with TRBJ1-2, with a possible D match to TRBD1 (5 bases). CDR1 is SGHTA, CDR2 FQGNSA, per germline. The V gene lost 5 bases and the J gene lost 4 bases, with 20 bases spanning the gap. The CDR3 spans 16 residues. CDR3 in DNA: TGTGCCAGCAGCCCACGACAGCTACAAGAATTCTATGGCTACACCTTC. This codes for CASSPRQLQEFYGYTF.

This clonotype was counted ten times or more. The chain has TRBV28 and TRBJ1-5; TRBD1 matches at 8 bases. Per germline, CDR1 MDHEN and CDR2 SYDVKM. V lost 6 bases, J lost 2 bases, and 3 bases stayed unmatched. CDR3 length equals 14 residues. The CDR3 region is CASSLDRGNQPQHF. The CDR3 DNA reads as TGTGCCAGCAGCTTGGACAGGGGCAATCAGCCCCAGCATTTT.

The gene calls are TRBV7-3 and TRBJ1-1, with a weak D call TRBD1 (5 bases). The CDR3 runs 14 residues. CDR1 and CDR2 from the germline V gene are SGHTA and FQGTGA. Between the trimmed V and J ends, which lost 2 bases and 4 bases, there was a span of 11 bases. This CDR3 reads CASSLSGTATEAFF. CDR3 sequence (DNA): TGTGCCAGCAGCTTATCCGGGACGGCCACTGAAGCTTTCTTT.